A single sample gave rise to the 9 T cell receptor beta chains below, sequenced in a study of T cells in localized non-small cell lung cancer. Produced via immunoSEQ multiplex PCR; TCRdb's table is partial and in-frame only. The sample holds 50,000 or so clones; less than 85% are singletons and the top ten take roughly 4.5%. Sequenced material: PBMCs, taken before any cancer treatment. The source is a woman aged 35-75 years with stage II lung adenocarcinoma.

Only one count was recorded for this clone. The chain recombines TRBV10-1 with TRBJ2-7, with 8 bases identical to TRBD1. The CDR3 length is 14 residues. The V gene's germline CDR1 is WNHNN and CDR2 SYGVQD (reference sequence). J lost 1 base, V lost 3 bases, and 2 bases had no gene match. The CDR3 spells CASSDYRGSYEQYF. CDR3 DNA: TGCGCCAGCAGTGACTACAGGGGGTCCTACGAGCAGTACTTC.

V gene TRBV7-2 combines with J gene TRBJ1-2; tentative D call: TRBD1 (5 bases). Germline V gene sequence: CDR1 SGHTA, CDR2 FQGNSA. There are 14 residues in the CDR3. Deletions cut 1 base from V and 3 bases from J, with 9 bases between. The CDR3, as DNA: TGTGCCAGCAGCTTAGATGGGGGGTACTATGGCTACACCTTC. As protein: CASSLDGGYYGYTF.

V gene TRBV18 combines with J gene TRBJ1-5; D gene unclear. Germline V gene data show CDR1 as KGHSH and CDR2 as LQKENI. The CDR3 is 13 amino acids. Trimming cost V 6 bases and J 8 bases, with 14 bases left between them. This CDR3 reads CASSRAPAEPQHF. The DNA of the CDR3 is TGTGCCAGCTCGCGGGCACCGGCGGAGCCCCAGCATTTT.

The chain couples TRBV10-1 to TRBJ2-3, with TRBD2 matching 9 bases. Germline CDR1 WNHNN, CDR2 SYGVQD (reference sequence). The CDR3 loop spans 16 amino acids. J was trimmed by 3 bases and V by 3 bases; bases with no gene match: 7. The CDR3, as DNA: TGCGCCAGCAGTGATCCGACTAGCGGCTCGACAGATACGCAGTATTTT. It specifies CASSDPTSGSTDTQYF.

This sequence joins TRBV5-6 and TRBJ1-2; no clear D. Germline loops: CDR1 SGHDT, CDR2 YYEEEE. CDR3 size: 14 residues. Between the trimmed V and J ends, which lost 1 base and 0 bases, there was a span of 7 bases. CDR3 DNA: TGTGCCAGCAGCTTGAAAGGTACTAACTATGGCTACACCTTC. Amino acid sequence: CASSLKGTNYGYTF. The variable domain in full, with the rest retrieved from reference TRBV5-6 and TRBJ1-2, is DAGVTQSPTHLIKTRGQQVTLRCSPKSGHDTVSWYQQALGQGPQFIFQYYEEEERQRGNFPDRFSGHQFPNYSSELNVNALLLGDSALYLCASSLKGTNYGYTFGSGTRLTVV.

The chain is built from TRBV27 and TRBJ2-3; D possibly corresponds to TRBD1 (5 bases). This CDR3 has 13 residues. The ends were cut back, 2 bases at V and 4 bases at J, with 7 bases in the middle. Germline values: CDR1 MNHEY, CDR2 SMNVEV (reference sequence). The CDR3 nucleotides are TGTGCCAGCAGTTTAGCAGGGTCAGATACGCAGTATTTT. Protein: CASSLAGSDTQYF.

This clone was counted only a few times. The CDR3 region has the DNA TGTGCCAGCAGTGTAATCGTGTGGGTCACTGAAGCTTTCTTT. Translation: CASSVIVWVTEAFF. The genes are TRBV6-1 and TRBJ1-1; D call uncertain. The germline V and J ends were trimmed by 4 bases and 4 bases, with 13 bases remaining between them. This CDR3 comprises 14 residues. Germline values: CDR1 MNHNS, CDR2 SASEGT.

The sample holds a few counts of this clone. CDR3 DNA sequence: TGTGCCTGGAGTGGGACAGAGAATCAGCCCCAGCATTTT. Amino acid sequence: CAWSGTENQPQHF. This chain connects TRBV30 to TRBJ1-5; a weak D match, TRBD1 (6 bases). The CDR3 runs 13 residues. Trimming removed 1 base from V and 4 bases from J, with 8 bases in between. The germline CDR1 and CDR2 sequences are GTSNPN and SVGIG (reference sequence). Using reference TRBV30 and TRBJ1-5 for the parts outside the CDR3, the full variable domain is SQTIHQWPATLVQPVGSPLSLECTVEGTSNPNLYWYRQAAGRGLQLLFYSVGIGQISSEVPQNLSASRPQDRQFILSSKKLLLSDSGFYLCAWSGTENQPQHFGDGTRLSIL.

This clone is labeled medium-sized (0.01 to 0.1%). The chain has TRBV29-1 and TRBJ1-5; 8 nucleotides match TRBD1. The CDR3 is 13 amino acids. The germline gives CDR1 SQVTM, CDR2 ANQGSEA. V gave up 8 bases and J gave up 4 bases; unmatched junction bases: 7. The CDR3 nucleotides read TGCAGCTTTACAGGGGGAGGAAATCAGCCCCAGCATTTT. Translating gives CSFTGGGNQPQHF. Combining the CDR3 with reference TRBV29-1 and TRBJ1-5 gives the whole variable domain SAVISQKPSRDICQRGTSLTIQCQVDSQVTMMFWYRQQPGQSLTLIATANQGSEATYESGFVIDKFPISRPNLTFSTLTVSNMSPEDSSIYLCSFTGGGNQPQHFGDGTRLSIL.